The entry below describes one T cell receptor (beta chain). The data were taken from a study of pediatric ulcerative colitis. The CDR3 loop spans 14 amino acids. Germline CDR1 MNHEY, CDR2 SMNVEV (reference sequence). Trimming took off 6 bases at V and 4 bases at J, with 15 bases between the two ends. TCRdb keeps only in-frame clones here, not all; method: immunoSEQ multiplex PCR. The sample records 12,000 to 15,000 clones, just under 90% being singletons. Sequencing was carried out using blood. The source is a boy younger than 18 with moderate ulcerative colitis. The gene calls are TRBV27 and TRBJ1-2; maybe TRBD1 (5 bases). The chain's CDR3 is CASSGSREPYGYTF. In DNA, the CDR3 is TGTGCCAGCAGCGGCAGCAGGGAGCCCTATGGCTACACCTTC.